This T cell receptor (beta chain) was sequenced for a study of beta chain features in type 1 diabetes. Since all of the isolated RNA was reverse transcribed, expressed TCRB transcripts were what got sequenced. TCRdb's table, derived via immunoSEQ multiplex PCR, lists solely in-frame clones and lacks some. The sample holds over 600,000 clones; around 12% are singletons and the top ten take around 0.12%. A word on this clone: The antigen remains undetermined.

The CDR3 consists of 14 residues. In germline, CDR1 is SSHAT, CDR2 FNYEAQ (reference sequence). Trimming removed 8 bases at V and 13 bases at J, with 24 bases between. Broader study findings: Researchers report that Type 1 diabetes patients had moderately but significantly shorter TCRB CDR3s across all four CD4+ subsets.

The chain links TRBV7-7 to TRBJ2-1; a possible D gene is TRBD1 (5 bases). This sequence originates from a young man with type 1 diabetes. Sequenced: naive CD4+ T cells from blood. Here the CDR3 DNA reads TGTGCCAGCGCGCGTACCGAGACAGACCTGGGACAGTTCTTC. Translating it yields CASARTETDLGQFF.